This TCR beta chain was sequenced in a study of metastatic and nonmetastatic thyroid tumors. This clone was counted many times. V dropped 3 bases and J dropped 9; count of bases not matched to a gene: 19. The CDR3 sequence is 19 residues long. Looked up from germline, CDR1 is MNHNS and CDR2 is SASEGT. TCRdb redid the clone calls on the PCR reads using MiXCR. This table holds about 93,000 clones, 12% found once. All patients were untreated before thyroid surgery. This clonotype was obtained from a female donor with papillary thyroid cancer or a benign thyroid nodule (not recorded which). Some clones in this sample may be carry-over from other donors' samples. The specimen sequenced was blood. V usage is TRBV6-1 and J usage is TRBJ2-1; 11 bases are a match to TRBD2. The chain's CDR3 is CASSERGLAASRRGGEQFF. CDR3 DNA: TGTGCCAGCAGTGAGAGGGGACTAGCGGCCTCACGCCGGGGGGGTGAGCAGTTCTTC.